This is a list of T cell receptor beta chains from one sample in a study of T cell responses to AZD1222 COVID-19 vaccine. TCRdb's copy holds only in-frame clones and misses some; the assay was immunoSEQ multiplex PCR. The sample holds approximately 170,000 clones; approximately 94% are singletons and the top ten take roughly 4.6%. The sample here was peripheral blood, taken 28 days after the second AZD1222 dose. Receptor source: an adult who received the AZD1222 COVID-19 vaccine. Both conserved end residues are part of each CDR3. A D gene is named only where the DNA matches it firmly. Clone size appears in some rows only: once, few, many, or a class for an expanded clone.

V	D	J	size	DNA	CDR3
TRBV19	TRBD1	TRBJ1-1	NA	TGTGCCAGTACCCCAGGGGGAACTGAAGCTTTCTTT	CASTPGGTEAFF
TRBV7-2	TRBD1	TRBJ2-5	NA	TGTGCCAGCAGCCAAAACAGGGGGCGAACAGAGACCCAGTACTTC	CASSQNRGRTETQYF
TRBV27	NA	TRBJ2-7	NA	TGTGCCAGCAGCTTCGCCGGAAGGACCTACGAGCAGTACTTC	CASSFAGRTYEQYF
TRBV3-1/TRBV3-2	NA	TRBJ1-1	once	TGTGCCAGCAGCCATCTAGACCGGCGCAGCGGTGAAGCTTTCTTT	CASSHLDRRSGEAFF
TRBV29-1	TRBD2	TRBJ2-1	NA	TGCAGCGGGGTGAGCGGGAGGGCCGGGAATGAGCAGTTCTTC	CSGVSGRAGNEQFF
TRBV18	TRBD2	TRBJ2-3	NA	TGTGCCAGCTCAGCCGGGACTAGCGGGAGTGCGGATACGCAGTATTTT	CASSAGTSGSADTQYF
TRBV28	NA	TRBJ2-3	NA	TGTGCCAGCAATACCGGGCCATTGACGGATACGCAGTATTTT	CASNTGPLTDTQYF
TRBV7-8	TRBD2	TRBJ2-1	NA	TGTGCCAGCAGCTTAGGCCAGCGGGAGGCCCCAAGCTCCTACAATGAGCAGTTCTTC	CASSLGQREAPSSYNEQFF
TRBV2	NA	TRBJ1-3	NA	TGTGCCAGCCGACTGTTCTCTGGAAACACCATATATTTT	CASRLFSGNTIYF
TRBV5-4	NA	TRBJ1-2	NA	TGTGCCAGCAGCGGCGGGATCAATCCCCTATATGGCTACACCTTC	CASSGGINPLYGYTF
TRBV29-1	TRBD1	TRBJ1-1	NA	TGCAGCGTTGAAGGGACAGGGGGCCCTGAAGCTTTCTTT	CSVEGTGGPEAFF
TRBV28	NA	TRBJ1-1	NA	TGTGCCAGCAGCCGGAACAGGGCGAACACTGAAGCTTTCTTT	CASSRNRANTEAFF
TRBV7-3	TRBD2	TRBJ2-2	NA	TGTGCCAGCAGCTTAGGACTAGCCACCACCGGGGAGCTGTTTTTT	CASSLGLATTGELFF
TRBV5-5	NA	TRBJ1-2	NA	TGTGCCAGCAATCTAGGGGGGGCTAACTATGGCTACACCTTC	CASNLGGANYGYTF
TRBV9	NA	TRBJ1-1	NA	TGTGCCAGCAGCGAGTTCCCGAGACTGAACTTAGAAGCTTTCTTT	CASSEFPRLNLEAFF
TRBV4-2	NA	TRBJ2-6	few	TGTGCCAGCAGCCCCGACTCCTCTGGGGCCAACGTCCTGACTTTC	CASSPDSSGANVLTF
TRBV5-1	NA	TRBJ1-1	NA	TGCGCCAGCAGCCCCTGGGGTCTTCAGGCTACTTTGAACACTGAAGCTTTCTTT	CASSPWGLQATLNTEAFF
TRBV7-3	NA	TRBJ1-6	few	TGTGCCAGCAGCCCTTCTTCACCCCTCCACTTT	CASSPSSPLHF
TRBV29-1	NA	TRBJ2-1	NA	TGCAGCGTTGAGGGTACCTACGATCCAGGGTCTACAAGAGAAGAGCAGTTCTTC	CSVEGTYDPGSTREEQFF
TRBV7-8	NA	TRBJ2-3	NA	TGTGCCAGCAGCTGGCCGGGATCGTATAGCACAGATACGCAGTATTTT	CASSWPGSYSTDTQYF
TRBV23-1	TRBD1	TRBJ2-2	NA	TGCGCCAGCAGTCATGCAGGGCCCGGGACAGGTGTTATGGCCGGGGAGCTGTTTTTT	CASSHAGPGTGVMAGELFF
TRBV30	NA	TRBJ1-6	NA	TGTGCCTGTCCCGCCGGGGGGTTGTATAATTCACCCCTCCACTTT	CACPAGGLYNSPLHF
TRBV6-5	TRBD1	TRBJ1-6	NA	TGTGCCAGCAGCACGGACAGGGTAGTGTTTGCCCTCCACTTT	CASSTDRVVFALHF
TRBV6-5	NA	TRBJ1-6	NA	TGTGCCAGCGGGCGGAGCTCCTATAATTCACCCCTCCACTTT	CASGRSSYNSPLHF
TRBV18	NA	TRBJ2-2	NA	TGTGCCAGCTCTCCAGACAGGACCAACACCGGGGAGCTGTTTTTT	CASSPDRTNTGELFF
TRBV24-1	NA	TRBJ1-3	NA	TGTGCCACCAGTGACCCGAACCGAAACACCATATATTTT	CATSDPNRNTIYF
TRBV5-1	TRBD1	TRBJ1-3	NA	TGCGCCAGCAGCTTGGAGGGACAGGGCTCTGGAAACACCATATATTTT	CASSLEGQGSGNTIYF
TRBV5-1	NA	TRBJ1-2	NA	TGCGCCAGCAGCTTGTGGGGATACTATGGCTACACCTTC	CASSLWGYYGYTF
TRBV7-2	NA	TRBJ2-7	NA	TGTGCCAGCAGCTTAGGAGGGAGTGGGTACGAGCAGTACTTC	CASSLGGSGYEQYF
TRBV3-1/TRBV3-2	NA	TRBJ2-7	NA	TGTGCCAGCAGCCAGCATAGGGGAAGCTACGAGCAGTACTTC	CASSQHRGSYEQYF
TRBV9	TRBD2	TRBJ2-5	NA	TGTGCCAGCAGCGTAGTACTTGGGACTAGTTCTTGCTTGGGAGTACCATGGGAGACCCAGTACTTC	CASSVVLGTSSCLGVPWETQYF
TRBV28	NA	TRBJ1-5	NA	TGTGCCAGCAGTCGAGGGGTGTTGAGTCAGCCCCAGCATTTT	CASSRGVLSQPQHF
TRBV12-3/TRBV12-4	TRBD2	TRBJ2-7	NA	TGTGCCAGCAGGATAGGACTAGCTGAAGAGCAGTACTTC	CASRIGLAEEQYF
TRBV6-5	NA	TRBJ2-7	NA	TGTGCCAGCAGTTCCCCGGGCTACGAGCAGTACTTC	CASSSPGYEQYF
TRBV7-9	NA	TRBJ1-2	NA	TGTGCCAGCAGCCCGGGATATGGCTACACCTTC	CASSPGYGYTF
TRBV7-2	TRBD2	TRBJ2-7	NA	TGTGCCAGCAGCACAGGAAGGACTAGCGGTTACGAGCAGTACTTC	CASSTGRTSGYEQYF
TRBV3-1/TRBV3-2	NA	TRBJ2-3	NA	TGTGCCAGCAGCCAGACACAGGTTACGCAGTATTTT	CASSQTQVTQYF
TRBV27	NA	TRBJ2-7	NA	TGTGCCAGCAGTTTATCGTGGGGCGGCGAGCAGTACTTC	CASSLSWGGEQYF
TRBV2	NA	TRBJ2-1	NA	TGTGCCAGCAGTGGGGGGGCCACTAGTAACAATGAGCAGTTCTTC	CASSGGATSNNEQFF
TRBV7-9	TRBD2	TRBJ2-7	NA	TGTGCCAGCAGCTTAGCGCGGGGGATCGACTCCTACGAGCAGTACTTC	CASSLARGIDSYEQYF
TRBV6-2/TRBV6-3	TRBD2	TRBJ2-7	NA	TGTGCCAGCAGTTCAACTAGCGGGGTCTACGAGCAGTACTTC	CASSSTSGVYEQYF